The 4 T cell receptor beta chains below all came from one sample that was sequenced in a study of T cell repertoires in cytomegalovirus infection. Each CDR3 protein gets one entry after TCRdb re-called the reads with MiXCR. This sample yields approximately 590,000 distinct CDR3 sequences, of which 40% are seen a single time; around 46% belongs to the top ten. The antigens of these receptors remain unknown. The sample consisted of cultured PBMCs, taken from culture after CMV antigen stimulation. The receptors were gathered from a human donor in good health (CMV status not recorded). Some clones in this sample may be carry-over from other donors' samples.

The genes are TRBV7-9 and TRBJ2-1; D is unclear. The CDR3 is made up of 18 amino acids. V was cut by 0 bases and J by 0 bases, with 15 bases left in between. The germline CDR1 and CDR2 sequences are SEHNR and FQNEAQ (reference sequence). CDR3 protein: CASSLAESAASSYNEQFF. The DNA for the CDR3 is TGTGCCAGCAGCTTAGCCGAATCGGCAGCGAGCTCCTACAATGAGCAGTTCTTC.

This chain joins TRBV7-9 and TRBJ1-1; 7 nucleotides line up with TRBD1. The germline V gene encodes CDR1 SEHNR and CDR2 FQNEAQ (reference sequence). The CDR3 is 15 residues long. The ends lost 4 bases at V and 2 bases at J; junction bases unmatched: 7. The CDR3 DNA reads TGTGCCAGCAGCTCACAGGAGGGGGCTAACACTGAAGCTTTCTTT. Encoded protein: CASSSQEGANTEAFF.

The chain has TRBV28 and TRBJ1-1, with D perhaps matching TRBD1 (5 bases). The germline CDR1 and CDR2 sequences are MDHEN and SYDVKM. This CDR3 has 15 residues. The germline V and J ends were trimmed by 5 bases and 0 bases, with 13 bases remaining between them. For the CDR3, the DNA is TGTGCCAGCAGTCCGCCGACAGCAATGAACACTGAAGCTTTCTTT. It yields the protein CASSPPTAMNTEAFF.

This rearrangement joins TRBV7-8 to TRBJ1-5; D remains unclear. Per germline, CDR1 SGHVS and CDR2 FQNEAQ. The V end was cut by 4 bases, the J end by 11 bases, with 18 bases between. The CDR3 is 14 residues long. CDR3 sequence: CASSSRRVRQTQHF. As DNA, the CDR3 is TGTGCCAGCAGCTCACGGAGGGTGCGGCAGACCCAGCATTTT.